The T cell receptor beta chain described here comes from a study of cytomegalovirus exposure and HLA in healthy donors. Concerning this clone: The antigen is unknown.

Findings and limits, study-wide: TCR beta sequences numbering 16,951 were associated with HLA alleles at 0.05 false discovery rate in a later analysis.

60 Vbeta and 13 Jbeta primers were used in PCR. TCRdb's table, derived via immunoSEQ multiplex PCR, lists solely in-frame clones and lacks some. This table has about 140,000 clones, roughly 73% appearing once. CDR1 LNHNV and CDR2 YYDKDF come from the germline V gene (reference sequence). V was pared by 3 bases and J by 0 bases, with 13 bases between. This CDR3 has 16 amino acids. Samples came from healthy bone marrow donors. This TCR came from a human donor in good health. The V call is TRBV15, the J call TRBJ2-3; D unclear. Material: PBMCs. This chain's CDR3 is CATSRENQLSTDTQYF. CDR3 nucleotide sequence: TGTGCCACCAGCAGGGAGAATCAACTTAGCACAGATACGCAGTATTTT.